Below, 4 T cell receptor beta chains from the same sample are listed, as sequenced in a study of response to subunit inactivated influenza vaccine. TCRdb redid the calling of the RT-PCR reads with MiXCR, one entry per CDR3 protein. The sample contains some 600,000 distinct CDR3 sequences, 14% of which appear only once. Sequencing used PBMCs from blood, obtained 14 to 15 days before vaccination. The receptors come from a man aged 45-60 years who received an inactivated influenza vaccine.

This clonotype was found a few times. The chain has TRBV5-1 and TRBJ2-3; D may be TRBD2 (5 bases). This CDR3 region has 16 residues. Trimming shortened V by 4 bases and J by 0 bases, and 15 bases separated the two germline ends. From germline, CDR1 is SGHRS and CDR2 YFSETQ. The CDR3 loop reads CASSPWSRTSTDTQYF. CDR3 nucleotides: TGCGCCAGCAGCCCCTGGTCTAGGACTAGCACAGATACGCAGTATTTT.

The CDR3 spells CSAPGQGDTGELFF. The CDR3 DNA reads as TGCAGTGCTCCGGGACAGGGGGACACCGGGGAGCTGTTTTTT. The V gene is TRBV20-1, the J gene TRBJ2-2; 11 positions match TRBD1. The germline CDR1 and CDR2 sequences are DFQATT and SNEGSKA (reference sequence). This CDR3 is built from 14 residues. The trim removed 5 bases at V and 3 bases at J, leaving 2 bases unmatched.

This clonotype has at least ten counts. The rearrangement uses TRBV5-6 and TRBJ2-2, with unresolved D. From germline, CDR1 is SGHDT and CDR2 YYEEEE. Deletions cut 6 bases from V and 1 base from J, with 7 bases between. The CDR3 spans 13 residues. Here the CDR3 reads CASNLQNTGELFF. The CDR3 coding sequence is TGTGCCAGCAACCTACAGAACACCGGGGAGCTGTTTTTT.

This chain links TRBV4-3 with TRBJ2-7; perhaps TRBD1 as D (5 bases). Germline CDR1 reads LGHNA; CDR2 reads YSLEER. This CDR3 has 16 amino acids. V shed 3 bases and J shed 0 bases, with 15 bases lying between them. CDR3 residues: CASSQPYDRASYEQYF. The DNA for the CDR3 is TGCGCCAGCAGCCAGCCTTATGACAGAGCCTCCTACGAGCAGTACTTC.